This T cell receptor (beta chain) is drawn from a study of blood T cell repertoires in COVID-19. Authors' methods: Amplification with reference gene primers provided the estimates of nucleated cell counts. TCRdb keeps only in-frame clones here, not all; method: immunoSEQ multiplex PCR. D and trimming come from the DNA, and the V and J calls and clone size come from that table. Here the sample spans fewer than 250,000 clones, 70% to 90% being singletons. Ages ranged from roughly 18 to 100 years, with residence in fewer than 25 US areas. Participants reported their clinical history, and cohort assignment relied on those reports. Recovery among Cohort 3 donors was established by two negative PCRs, clearance, or symptom resolution. This CDR3 has 17 residues. The V segment lost 5 bases and the J segment 2 bases; nucleotides outside the gene matches: 11. The germline V gene has CDR1 LGHDT and CDR2 YNNKEL (reference sequence).

The TCR sequence derives from a man in his thirties or forties who had recovered from COVID-19. The sequencing input was PBMCs or T cells enriched from blood (not recorded which). The chain recombines TRBV3-1 (or the pseudogene TRBV3-2) with TRBJ1-5; 8 bases line up with TRBD1. The CDR3 is CASSTGQGEFGNQPQHF. Written as DNA, the CDR3 is TGTGCCAGCAGCACCGGACAGGGAGAATTCGGCAATCAGCCCCAGCATTTT.